A selection of T cell receptor beta chains follows, all from one sample in a study of cytomegalovirus exposure and HLA in healthy donors. Sequencing was performed with immunoSEQ multiplex PCR; in TCRdb, only in-frame clones are kept and a portion is missing. The data contain under 250,000 clones, roughly three quarters of them singletons. Material: PBMCs. These receptors were taken from a man aged 45 to 65 in good health and CMV-seronegative. Both conserved end residues are trimmed from each CDR3.

v_call	j_call	cdr3_aa
TRBV5-1	TRBJ2-1	ASSTSTSGTSGNNEQF
TRBV5-8	TRBJ2-4	ASSLGQGAKNIQY
TRBV7-2	TRBJ1-2	ASSLEAGFGLSGYT
TRBV29-1	TRBJ1-1	SARTGRDTEAF
TRBV9	TRBJ2-7	ASSVVDSGLLHEQY
TRBV18	TRBJ2-1	ASSPPMRDEQF
TRBV27	TRBJ2-3	ASSFQGFTDTQY
TRBV5-4	TRBJ2-5	ASGGRNFQETQY
TRBV28	TRBJ2-7	ASSLTTSNEQY
TRBV28	TRBJ2-1	ASSPLADSYNEQF
TRBV11-2	TRBJ2-7	ASSPLAGGRYEQY
TRBV6-5	TRBJ2-1	ASSRGVAQNEQF
TRBV5-1	TRBJ2-1	ASTDQGGSEQF
TRBV5-1	TRBJ2-1	ASSLGEGSYNEQF
TRBV5-1	TRBJ2-7	ASKGQGDEQY
TRBV15	TRBJ2-3	ATSRRKTSGSTDTQY
TRBV5-1	TRBJ1-5	ASSLGEKGLNQPQH
TRBV7-6	TRBJ2-3	ASSSLYTGVGTDTQY
TRBV6-1	TRBJ1-2	ASSSPWTDARGYT
TRBV5-1	TRBJ2-7	ASSPTWGQGYEQY
TRBV30	TRBJ2-7	AWSRDLSPGYPYEQY
TRBV10-3	TRBJ1-5	AISAGNSNQPQH
TRBV2	TRBJ1-2	ASSERQGFYYGYT
TRBV29-1	TRBJ2-3	SVVGGVWTDTQY